This T cell receptor beta chain was identified in a study of blood T cells in healthy people across ages. Together with a sample-barcoded 5' primer, a J-beta primer mix was included in a second PCR lasting about 7 to 12 cycles. MiXCR, applied by TCRdb to the 5' RACE reads, yields one record per CDR3 protein. The sample lists around 800,000 distinct CDR3 sequences, roughly 25% occurring once. This clonotype was observed a handful of times. The junction differs from germline at one of its ends, possibly a read error. The germline CDR1 and CDR2 sequences are SGHRS and YFSETQ. The CDR3 is 14 residues long. Total RNA amounts of at least 6 micrograms were extracted per sample. These data also featured in a second study, about T cells of mothers and their children.

The chain recombines TRBV5-1 with TRBJ2-3; TRBD2 matches at 9 bases. The sequence was obtained from a boy aged 10-17 years in good health. The sample comprised blood. The CDR3, as DNA: TGCGCCAGCAGGAGGCGGGGGGGCACCGATACGCAGTATTTT. This gives the protein CASRRRGGTDTQYF.